The next 29 T cell receptor beta chains were all read from a single sample in a study of metastatic and nonmetastatic thyroid tumors. TCRdb reprocessed the PCR reads using MiXCR. This sample has some 41,000 clones, with roughly 13% found just once. Thyroid surgery took place with no prior treatment in any patient. Input material: blood. These receptors came from a female donor with papillary thyroid cancer or a benign thyroid nodule (not recorded which). Some clones in this sample may be carry-over from other donors' samples.

This clone was observed a few times. The rearrangement joins TRBV12-3 or TRBV12-4 to TRBJ2-2, with TRBD1 matching 7 bases. Losses at the gene ends were 6 bases for V and 6 bases for J; bases not matched to a gene: 4. This CDR3 is 13 amino acids long. The CDR3 reads CASSQTGAGELFF. The CDR3 DNA reads TGTGCCAGCAGCCAAACAGGGGCCGGGGAGCTGTTTTTT.

The chain links TRBV12-3 or TRBV12-4 to TRBJ1-1; the match to TRBD1 covers 8 bases. With 11 bases clipped from V and 1 base from J, the junction kept 6 bases outside the gene matches. The CDR3 sequence is 13 residues long. CDR3 amino acids: CACNRGGNTEAFF. In nucleotides, the CDR3 is TGTGCCTGCAACAGGGGGGGGAACACTGAAGCTTTCTTT.

Regarding this clone: A clone one base away is much larger, so this may be a read error. The J gene is TRBJ1-1, the V gene TRBV29-1; possible D gene TRBD1, 5 bases. This CDR3 comprises 13 residues. The germline V gene has CDR1 SQVTM and CDR2 ANQGSEA. The CDR3 spells CSVVKGIATETFF. CDR3 coding DNA: TGCAGCGTTGTTAAGGGGATCGCCACTGAAACTTTCTTT.

This clone came up many times. This chain uses TRBV12-3 or TRBV12-4 with TRBJ2-3; no firm D call. V lost 4 bases, J lost 2 bases, and 16 bases lay in between. The CDR3 runs 16 residues. CDR3 sequence (DNA): TGTGCCAGCAGTTCCCCGCGCCAACTGAACACAGATACGCAGTATTTT. The encoded protein is CASSSPRQLNTDTQYF.

This clone has at least ten counts. The V and J genes are TRBV9 and TRBJ1-4; 7 bases align to TRBD1. Per the germline V gene, CDR1 is SGDLS and CDR2 is YYNGEE. The CDR3 extends over 15 amino acids. After removal of 0 bases from V and 8 bases from J, the junction contained 7 bases not matched to a gene. This CDR3 reads CASSVGAGGNEKLFF. The CDR3 DNA is TGTGCCAGCAGCGTAGGGGCAGGGGGAAACGAAAAACTGTTTTTT.

This clone has more than one count but fewer than ten. A read error may produce the germline difference seen at one junction end. The CDR3 bases are TGTGCCAGCAGTTCCACCATTACAGGGACCGGGGCCAACGTCCGGACTTTC. This translates into CASSSTITGTGANVRTF. This chain uses TRBV27 with TRBJ2-6; TRBD1 might be the D (6 bases). Germline CDR1 and CDR2: MNHEY and SMNVEV (reference sequence). The CDR3 consists of 17 residues.

The chain carries TRBV7-9 and TRBJ2-7; D remains unclear. This CDR3 has 13 residues. The ends were cut back, 5 bases at V and 4 bases at J, with 12 bases in the middle. Germline V gene data show CDR1 as SEHNR and CDR2 as FQNEAQ (reference sequence). CDR3 nucleotide sequence: TGTGCCAGCAGCCCCCCCCTGAGGTACGAGCAGTACTTC. This sequence encodes CASSPPLRYEQYF.

This clone appeared many times. This chain connects TRBV19 to TRBJ2-3, with TRBD2 matching over 11 bases. This CDR3 comprises 15 residues. Losses at the gene ends were 7 bases for V and 8 bases for J; bases not matched to a gene: 11. The germline V gene encodes CDR1 LNHDA and CDR2 SQIVND (reference sequence). The CDR3 DNA is TGTGCCAGTACCAATCTAGCGGGAGGCATAGGTACGCAGTATTTT. This codes for CASTNLAGGIGTQYF.

The gene calls are TRBV27 and TRBJ2-3, with D unresolved. This CDR3 has 12 amino acids. Trimming took 3 bases from V and 2 from J, leaving 3 bases between them. Germline V CDR1 and CDR2: MNHEY, SMNVEV (reference sequence). The CDR3 sequence: CASSLYTDTQYF. CDR3 nucleotides: TGTGCCAGCAGTTTGTACACAGATACGCAGTATTTT.

In its sample, this clone ranks as medium-sized. The V call is TRBV6-5, the J call TRBJ2-7; 9 bases line up with TRBD1. Looked up from germline, CDR1 is MNHEY and CDR2 is SVGAGI. Unmatched junction bases numbered 5, after V lost 2 bases and J lost 3 bases. The CDR3 covers 15 residues. The CDR3 DNA follows: TGTGCCAGCAGTTACACCGGGACAGGGCTCTACGAGCAGTACTTC. This translates into CASSYTGTGLYEQYF.

The sample holds many counts of this clone. The genes are TRBV5-1 and TRBJ1-4, with 7 bases fitting TRBD1. The CDR3 loop spans 15 amino acids. Germline trimming cut 4 bases from V and 7 bases from J; bases unmatched to any gene: 10. The germline gives CDR1 SGHRS, CDR2 YFSETQ. The CDR3 coding sequence is TGCGCCAGCAGCAGGTGGACAGGAGGGAGTGAAAAACTGTTTTTT. Translated, it gives CASSRWTGGSEKLFF.

This clone was detected many times. At one boundary the junction diverges from the germline segment, which might be a read error. The chain couples TRBV12-3 or TRBV12-4 to TRBJ1-1; 9 nucleotides line up with TRBD1. This CDR3 is built from 14 residues. CDR3: CASSEGQGNTKAFF. In DNA, the CDR3 is TGTGCCAGCAGCGAAGGACAGGGGAACACTAAAGCTTTCTTT.

This clone was seen many times. This chain links TRBV27 with TRBJ1-3; weak D call: TRBD1 (5 bases). The CDR3 spans 13 residues. From germline, CDR1 is MNHEY and CDR2 SMNVEV (reference sequence). V lost 6 bases to trimming and J lost 4 bases, with 10 bases between them. CDR3 bases: TGTGCCAGCAGCCGGGGCACCGGAAACACCATATATTTT. Protein product: CASSRGTGNTIYF.

This clone was counted many times. This chain uses TRBV4-1 with TRBJ2-2; either TRBD1 or TRBD2 may supply D (6 bases each). V was cut by 2 bases and J by 0 bases, with 13 bases left in between. CDR1 and CDR2 from the germline V gene are MGHRA and YSYEKL. The CDR3 covers 17 residues. The chain's CDR3 is CASSQRRGTTNTGELFF. CDR3 DNA sequence: TGCGCCAGCAGCCAAAGGAGGGGGACGACGAACACCGGGGAGCTGTTTTTT.

Only a few counts were recorded for this clone. CDR3 loop: CASSGPQEGWEGYTF. For the CDR3, the DNA is TGTGCCAGCAGTGGTCCACAGGAAGGGTGGGAGGGCTACACCTTC. The chain recombines TRBV6-1 with TRBJ1-2, with D possibly matching TRBD1 (5 bases). This CDR3 has 15 residues. V was trimmed by 4 bases and J by 8 bases, leaving 20 bases between them. Germline CDR1 is MNHNS and CDR2 is SASEGT.

This clone was seen many times. This chain links TRBV28 with TRBJ2-4; 10 bases align to TRBD1. With 3 bases clipped from V and 7 bases from J, the junction kept 12 bases outside the gene matches. CDR3 length equals 17 residues. CDR1 and CDR2 from the germline V gene are MDHEN and SYDVKM. CDR3 sequence (DNA): TGTGCCAGCAGTTTGCTCCAGACAGGGGGCAAGTTCAACATTCAGTACTTC. It is translated as CASSLLQTGGKFNIQYF.

This clone was picked up a small number of times. One end of the junction does not line up with germline, which may come from a read error. The genes are TRBV15 and TRBJ1-2; D is undetermined. This CDR3 contains 14 residues. Germline CDR1 and CDR2: LNHNV and YYDKDF (reference sequence). CDR3 sequence (DNA): TGTGCCACCAGTCCAGTGGGAGTGAACTATGGCCACACCTTC. It is translated as CATSPVGVNYGHTF.

This clone has at least ten counts. The V gene is TRBV5-1, the J gene TRBJ2-3; possible D gene TRBD1, 6 bases. This CDR3 region has 16 residues. The ends were cut back, 1 base at V and 0 bases at J, with 12 bases in the middle. CDR1 is SGHRS, CDR2 YFSETQ, per germline. CDR3 in amino acids: CASSLWGHTSTDTQYF. The CDR3 nucleotides read TGCGCCAGCAGCTTGTGGGGACACACAAGCACAGATACGCAGTATTTT.

This clone was observed at least ten times. The chain joins TRBV20-1 to TRBJ1-5; 9 bases align to TRBD1. CDR3 length: 18 residues. V lost 0 bases to trimming and J lost 1 base; unmatched junction nucleotides: 10. Germline V gene data show CDR1 as DFQATT and CDR2 as SNEGSKA (reference sequence). The CDR3 region is CSARDRGTGSGSNQPQHF. CDR3 coding DNA: TGCAGTGCTAGAGATCGGGGGACAGGGAGTGGAAGCAATCAGCCCCAGCATTTT.

At least ten counts were recorded for this clone. This chain links TRBV18 with TRBJ2-7; 7 nucleotides match TRBD1. Per the germline V gene, CDR1 is KGHSH and CDR2 is LQKENI. The J segment lost 2 bases and the V segment lost 8 bases, leaving 9 bases of the junction unmatched. The CDR3 contains 14 residues. The CDR3 is CASRTGAHPYEQYF. CDR3 nucleotide sequence: TGTGCCAGCCGTACAGGGGCTCATCCCTACGAGCAGTACTTC.

Many counts were recorded for this clone. V gene TRBV12-3 or TRBV12-4 combines with J gene TRBJ2-7; 12 nucleotides align to TRBD1. This CDR3 comprises 17 residues. With 2 bases clipped from V and 5 bases from J, the junction kept 10 bases outside the gene matches. The CDR3 DNA sequence: TGTGCCAGCAGTTTATTTTGGGGACAGGGGGCTCGGGACGAGCAGTACTTC. Its translation is CASSLFWGQGARDEQYF.

Many counts were recorded for this clone. It may be a read error: a sequence one base away is much more abundant. The chain couples TRBV27 to TRBJ1-1; 8 bases are shared with TRBD1. The V and J ends lost 7 bases and 6 bases, in that order; junction bases with no gene match: 13. CDR3 length: 15 residues. Germline V CDR1 and CDR2: MNHEY, SMNVEV (reference sequence). As DNA, the CDR3 is TGTGCCAGCACCATTGTGGGACAGGCGCCGGCTGAAGCTTTCTTT. It yields the protein CASTIVGQAPAEAFF.

This clone has ten or more counts. The V gene is TRBV18, the J gene TRBJ2-7; D might be TRBD2 (6 bases). The length of the CDR3 is 13 residues. Deletions cut 4 bases from V and 3 bases from J, with 10 bases between. Germline V lookup: CDR1 KGHSH, CDR2 LQKENI. CDR3 bases: TGTGCCAGCTCACTCCGGGGGAACTACGAGCAGTACTTC. It translates to CASSLRGNYEQYF.

There are a few counts of this clone. The chain links TRBV2 to TRBJ1-1, with no clear D. Per the germline V gene, CDR1 is SNHLY and CDR2 is FYNNEI. This CDR3 region has 13 residues. V was cut by 4 bases and J by 4 bases, with 10 bases left in between. CDR3 bases: TGTGCCAGCAGTGTAAGTGTTTTCACTGAAGCTTTCTTT. This translates into CASSVSVFTEAFF.

This clone has a count of ten or more. The rearrangement uses TRBV2 and TRBJ1-3; no firm D call. This CDR3 spans 15 amino acids. Trimming cost V 5 bases and J 4 bases, with 15 bases left between them. CDR1 and CDR2 (germline): SNHLY, FYNNEI. The CDR3 DNA sequence: TGTGCCAGCAGTCACCGCGGCCCCGGGGGAAACACCATATATTTT. Translated, it gives CASSHRGPGGNTIYF.

This clone came up many times. One end of the junction fails to match germline, which may point to a read error. The V gene is TRBV7-7, the J gene TRBJ2-3; D not certain. The CDR3 sequence is 14 residues long. Germline V gene data show CDR1 as SSHAT and CDR2 as FNYEAQ (reference sequence). CDR3 nucleotide sequence: TGTGCTAGCAGCTTAGCCCTCGGGCCAGATACGCAGTATTTT. This codes for CASSLALGPDTQYF.

This clone was seen at least ten times. The chain combines TRBV28 with TRBJ2-2, with D possibly being TRBD1 or TRBD2 (5 bases each). Between the trimmed V and J ends, which lost 2 bases and 6 bases, there was a span of 7 bases. CDR1 is MDHEN and CDR2 is SYDVKM in the germline V gene. This CDR3 region has 13 residues. CDR3 loop: CASSLGGPGELFF. The CDR3 coding sequence is TGTGCCAGCAGTTTAGGGGGTCCCGGGGAGCTGTTTTTT.

This clone was observed a handful of times. In the same sample, other DNA sequences code for this CDR3. V is TRBV9 and J is TRBJ2-7; 12 positions match TRBD2. The germline V gene has CDR1 SGDLS and CDR2 YYNGEE. The V and J ends lost 8 bases and 4 bases, in that order; junction bases with no gene match: 13. The CDR3 totals 16 residues. The CDR3 DNA sequence: TGTGCCAGTAGCCCCCAGTGGACTAGCGGGAAGTACGAGCAGTACTTC. Residues: CASSPQWTSGKYEQYF. Complete variable domain (other parts from reference TRBV9 and TRBJ2-7): DSGVTQTPKHLITATGQRVTLRCSPRSGDLSVYWYQQSLDQGLQFLIQYYNGEERAKGNILERFSAQQFPDLHSELNLSSLELGDSALYFCASSPQWTSGKYEQYFGPGTRLTVT.

This clone has ten or more counts. The V call is TRBV5-1, the J call TRBJ2-1; no reliable D call. The germline V and J ends were trimmed by 0 bases and 7 bases, with 5 bases remaining between them. The germline V gene encodes CDR1 SGHRS and CDR2 YFSETQ. This CDR3 has 12 residues. The CDR3 DNA sequence: TGCGCCAGCAGCTTGGTTATGAATGAGCAGTTCTTC. The encoded protein is CASSLVMNEQFF.